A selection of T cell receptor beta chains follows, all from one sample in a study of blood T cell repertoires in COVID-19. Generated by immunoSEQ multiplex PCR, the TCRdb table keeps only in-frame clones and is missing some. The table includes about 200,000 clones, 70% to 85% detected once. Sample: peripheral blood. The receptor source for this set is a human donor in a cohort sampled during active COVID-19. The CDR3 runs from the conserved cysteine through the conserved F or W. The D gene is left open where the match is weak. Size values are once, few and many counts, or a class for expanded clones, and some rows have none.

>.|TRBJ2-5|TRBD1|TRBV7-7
TGTGCTAGCAGCCTAAGGACAGGGGTAGAGACCCAGTACTTC
CASSLRTGVETQYF
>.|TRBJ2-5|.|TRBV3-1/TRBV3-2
TGTGCCAGCAGCCAAGACCCCAATCAAGAGACCCAGTACTTC
CASSQDPNQETQYF
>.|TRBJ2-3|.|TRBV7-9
TGTGCCAGCAGCTTAGGTTCTGTGACTTTCACAGATACGCAGTATTTT
CASSLGSVTFTDTQYF
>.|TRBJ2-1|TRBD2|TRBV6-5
TGTGCCAGCAGTTACTCGTGGCGGGAGGGTAATGAGCAGTTCTTC
CASSYSWREGNEQFF
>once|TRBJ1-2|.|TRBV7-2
TGTGCCAGCAGCTTAGACAGGTTCTATGGCTACACCTTC
CASSLDRFYGYTF
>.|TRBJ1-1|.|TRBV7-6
TGTGCCAGCAGCTTAAGGGGGGGACAAAGTAGGACTGAAGCTTTCTTT
CASSLRGGQSRTEAFF
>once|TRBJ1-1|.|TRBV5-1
TGCGCCAGCAGCTTGGCTCCAGTCTGGACTGAAGCTTTCTTT
CASSLAPVWTEAFF
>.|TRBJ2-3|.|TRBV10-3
TGTGCCATCAGTGAGTCGGCAGGGGATAGCACAGATACGCAGTATTTT
CAISESAGDSTDTQYF
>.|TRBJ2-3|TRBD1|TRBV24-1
TGTGCCACCAGTCGTGGACAGGAAACAGATACGCAGTATTTT
CATSRGQETDTQYF
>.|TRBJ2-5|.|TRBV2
TGTGCCAGCAGTGCAAGCATGGGTGGATTCGGGGATAGCTCGGGAGAGACCCAGTACTTC
CASSASMGGFGDSSGETQYF
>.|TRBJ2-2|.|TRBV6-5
TGTGCCAGCAGCCGAAGTGGTGTTCGGGAAGGGGAGCTGTTTTTT
CASSRSGVREGELFF
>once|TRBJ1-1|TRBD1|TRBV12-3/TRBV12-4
TGTGCCAGCAGTGACAGGGGTGGTGAAGCTTTCTTT
CASSDRGGEAFF
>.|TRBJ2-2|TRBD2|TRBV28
TGTGCCAGCAGCCTACTAGCGGGAGGGGGGACCGGGGAGCTGTTTTTT
CASSLLAGGGTGELFF
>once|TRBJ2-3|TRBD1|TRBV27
TGTGCCAGCAGACGGACAGGGAACACAGATACGCAGTATTTT
CASRRTGNTDTQYF
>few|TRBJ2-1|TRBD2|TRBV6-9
TGTGCCAGCAGCCTCTCACTAGCGGGGGCCTACAATGAGCAGTTCTTC
CASSLSLAGAYNEQFF
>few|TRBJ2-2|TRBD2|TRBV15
TGTGCCACCAGCAGCCTTGGGCTAGCGGGAGCCTTGGGCACCGGGGAGCTGTTTTTT
CATSSLGLAGALGTGELFF